These 10 T cell receptor beta chains were sequenced from one sample in a study of regulatory T cells in long-lasting Graves disease. Arm-PCR of CDR3 regions and iRepertoire HTBI primers were used to build TCR beta libraries. TCRdb passed the multiplex PCR reads through MiXCR, listing each CDR3 protein once. The sample consists of 550,000 or so distinct CDR3 sequences, 12% of them appearing once. Time point specified: newly diagnosed GD, antithyroid drugs for less than 3 months. Following extraction of RNA from PBMCs, that RNA was used to make the TCR library. This same sample was also part of a study on T cells in Graves' hyperthyroidism and ophthalmopathy.

The sequencing used peripheral blood mononuclear cells (PBMCs), collected at new diagnosis, from a patient treated with antithyroid drugs. The origin of the receptors is a woman aged 25-40 years with Graves disease.

The chain links TRBV9 to TRBJ1-5, with D possibly being TRBD1 (6 bases). This CDR3 has 15 amino acids. CDR1 SGDLS and CDR2 YYNGEE come from the germline V gene. Trimming removed 4 bases from V and 3 bases from J, with 14 bases in between. CDR3 sequence reads: CASSPGAVYNQPQHF. CDR3 nucleotide sequence: TGTGCCAGCAGCCCAGGGGCAGTCTACAATCAGCCCCAGCATTTT.

This clonotype has ten or more counts. In DNA, the CDR3 is TGTGCCAGCTCCCCGGGGGGACGGAACTATGGCTACACCTTC. Translated, it gives CASSPGGRNYGYTF. This chain connects TRBV28 to TRBJ1-2, with D maybe TRBD1 (5 bases). With 8 bases removed from V and 2 bases from J, the gap between germline ends came to 15 bases. Looked up from germline, CDR1 is MDHEN and CDR2 is SYDVKM. The CDR3 loop spans 14 amino acids.

The genes are TRBV28 and TRBJ1-2; 9 bases are shared with TRBD1. Germline values: CDR1 MDHEN, CDR2 SYDVKM. V lost 4 bases, J lost 3 bases, and 6 bases stayed unmatched. The CDR3 spans 15 residues. As DNA, the CDR3 is TGTGCCAGCAGTTCTCAACAGGGGGCGGACTATGGCTACACCTTC. Translated: CASSSQQGADYGYTF.

The V gene is TRBV6-5, the J gene TRBJ2-6; possible D gene TRBD2, 5 bases. CDR3 length equals 14 residues. V lost 0 bases to trimming and J lost 10 bases, with 10 bases between them. Germline V lookup: CDR1 MNHEY, CDR2 SVGAGI. CDR3 sequence (DNA): TGTGCCAGCAGTTACTCGACATCGGGAAACGTCCTGACTTTC. Its protein is CASSYSTSGNVLTF.

This clonotype came up a few times. The chain is built from TRBV29-1 and TRBJ1-1; 8 nucleotides line up with TRBD1. The CDR3 consists of 13 residues. The germline V gene has CDR1 SQVTM and CDR2 ANQGSEA. The trim removed 6 bases at V and 5 bases at J, leaving 8 bases unmatched. The CDR3 reads CSVVDRGLTEAFF. In DNA, the CDR3 is TGCAGCGTCGTCGACAGGGGCTTGACTGAAGCTTTCTTT.

This clonotype came up many times. The V gene is TRBV6-1, the J gene TRBJ1-2, with 7 bases matching TRBD1. The CDR3 consists of 16 residues. CDR1 is MNHNS, CDR2 SASEGT, per germline. Trimming cost V 4 bases and J 3 bases; bases outside gene matches: 11. CDR3 in DNA: TGTGCCAGCAGTGCCCTACAGGGGTTCGTTGACTATGGCTACACCTTC. Translated: CASSALQGFVDYGYTF.

This clonotype was found many times. The rearrangement links TRBV10-3 to TRBJ1-2, with 12 bases matching TRBD1. Trimming took 8 bases from V and 13 from J; bases not matched to a gene: 17. The CDR3 has 15 residues. The V gene's germline CDR1 is ENHRY and CDR2 SYGVKD. CDR3 sequence reads: CAISVTTPGQGAFTF. The CDR3, as DNA: TGTGCCATCTCGGTGACTACGCCGGGACAGGGGGCCTTCACCTTC.

This clonotype was detected ten times or more. V is TRBV11-2 and J is TRBJ1-4; D might be TRBD1 (5 bases). Germline V CDR1 and CDR2: SGHAT, FQNNGV. This CDR3 contains 13 residues. Trimming removed 1 base at V and 7 bases at J, with 7 bases between. In DNA form, the CDR3 reads TGTGCCAGCAGCTTAGTGAGGGGTGAAAAACTGTTTTTT. This gives the protein CASSLVRGEKLFF.

For this clonotype: A much bigger clone sits one base away, suggesting this may be a read error. J is TRBJ2-1 and V is TRBV12-3 or TRBV12-4; the D gene is possibly TRBD2 (5 bases). The CDR3 spans 13 residues. V lost 2 bases and J lost 9, with 11 bases in between. CDR3: CASSLYQGSEQFF. As DNA, the CDR3 is TGTGCCAGCAGTTTATACCAAGGGAGTGAGCAGTTCTTC.

This clonotype was seen at least ten times. The V gene is TRBV9, the J gene TRBJ2-7; maybe TRBD1 (5 bases). The CDR3 is made up of 14 amino acids. The germline gives CDR1 SGDLS, CDR2 YYNGEE. The V and J ends lost 1 base and 3 bases respectively, with 11 bases between them. The CDR3 DNA reads TGTGCCAGCAGCGTATCTACAGGCCTCTACGAGCAGTACTTC. Amino acids: CASSVSTGLYEQYF. Full variable domain (rest looked up from reference TRBV9 and TRBJ2-7): DSGVTQTPKHLITATGQRVTLRCSPRSGDLSVYWYQQSLDQGLQFLIQYYNGEERAKGNILERFSAQQFPDLHSELNLSSLELGDSALYFCASSVSTGLYEQYFGPGTRLTVT.